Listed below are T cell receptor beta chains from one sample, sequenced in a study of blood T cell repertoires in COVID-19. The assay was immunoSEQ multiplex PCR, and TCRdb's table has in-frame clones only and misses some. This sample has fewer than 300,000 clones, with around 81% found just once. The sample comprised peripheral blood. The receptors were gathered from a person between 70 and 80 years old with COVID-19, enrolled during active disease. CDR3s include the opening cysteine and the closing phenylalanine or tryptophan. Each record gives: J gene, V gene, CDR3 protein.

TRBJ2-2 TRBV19 CASSRDSNTGELFF
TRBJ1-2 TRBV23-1 CASSQIRVGQGDYGYTF
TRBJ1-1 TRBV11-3 CASSLRSGAEAFF
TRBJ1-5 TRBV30 CAWSGTGMGLGSQPQHF
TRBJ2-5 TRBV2 CASRDRGPGTKETQYF
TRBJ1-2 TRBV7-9 CASSSTGGRGYTF
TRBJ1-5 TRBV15 CATSRDYGQPQHF
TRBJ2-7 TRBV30 CAWSLSPGVVDEQYF
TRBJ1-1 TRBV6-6 CASSYPTGEADTEAFF
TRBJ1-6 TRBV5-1 CASSWEGSPLHF
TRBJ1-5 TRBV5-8 CASSLGGWTGRGPQHF
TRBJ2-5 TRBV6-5 CASGEGNQETQYF
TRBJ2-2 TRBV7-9 CASSLGLAGAATGELFF
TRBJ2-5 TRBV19 CASSTVGGETQYF
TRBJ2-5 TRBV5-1 CASRTGTEQETQYF
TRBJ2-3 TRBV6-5 CASGTSGRSDTQYF
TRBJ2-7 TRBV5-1 CASSVGEGPYEQYF
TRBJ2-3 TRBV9 CASSVGASLDTQYF
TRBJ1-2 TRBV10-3 CAIRKDRGLSDGYTF
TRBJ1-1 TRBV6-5 CASRRNTGMNTEAFF
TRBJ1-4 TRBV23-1 CASSSLLRQGGEKLFF
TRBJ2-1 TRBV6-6 CASRTGTHNEQFF
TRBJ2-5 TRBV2 CASSPQGIETQYF
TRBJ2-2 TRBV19 CASTLAGVSNTGELFF
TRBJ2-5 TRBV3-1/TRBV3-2 CASSHTGQGLETQYF
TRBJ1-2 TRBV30 CAWRINLGQLAGYTF